This is a list of T cell receptor beta chains from one sample in a study of OX40 agonist ivuxolimab in advanced cancers. Using immunoSEQ multiplex PCR, the repertoire was profiled, and TCRdb retains in-frame clones only, with some absent. The profile shows about 68,000 clones, 65% to 90% of them singletons. The specimen was CD4+ or CD8+ T cells sorted from blood, collected in a trial of the OX40 agonist ivuxolimab. All receptors derive from an adult with an advanced solid tumor such as melanoma, head and neck, liver or kidney cancer. Both conserved end residues are part of each CDR3. The order of the fields is J gene, V gene, CDR3 protein.

j_gene: TRBJ1-6; v_gene: TRBV5-1; CDR3aa: CASSLASGGGGSPLHF
j_gene: TRBJ2-3; v_gene: TRBV4-2; CDR3aa: CASSQAKLAGGTISTDTQYF
j_gene: TRBJ2-7; v_gene: TRBV2; CDR3aa: CASSESSYEQYF
j_gene: TRBJ2-3; v_gene: TRBV10-3; CDR3aa: CAISGELLAGGTDTQYF
j_gene: TRBJ2-4; v_gene: TRBV19; CDR3aa: CASSIAPTSGLNIQYF
j_gene: TRBJ1-2; v_gene: TRBV5-1; CDR3aa: CASKGSGVYGYTF
j_gene: TRBJ2-3; v_gene: TRBV9; CDR3aa: CASSVAGTGTDTQYF
j_gene: TRBJ1-1; v_gene: TRBV10-3; CDR3aa: CAINGQGHTEAFF
j_gene: TRBJ1-1; v_gene: TRBV6-5; CDR3aa: CASSYSRGEAFF
j_gene: TRBJ2-6; v_gene: TRBV11-2; CDR3aa: CASSLGGNNRANVLTF
j_gene: TRBJ1-1; v_gene: TRBV6-8; CDR3aa: CASSYSQGGLTEAFF
j_gene: TRBJ1-5; v_gene: TRBV5-6; CDR3aa: CASSLVGSDQPQHF
j_gene: TRBJ2-1; v_gene: TRBV28; CDR3aa: CASSLFRGSGAYNEQFF
j_gene: TRBJ1-5; v_gene: TRBV5-1; CDR3aa: CASSRGQDSSQPQHF
j_gene: TRBJ2-7; v_gene: TRBV11-2; CDR3aa: CASRTPGRAGYEQYF
j_gene: TRBJ2-7; v_gene: TRBV15; CDR3aa: CATSRGGTGGGEQYF
j_gene: TRBJ1-2; v_gene: TRBV28; CDR3aa: CASSLTGTGYGYTF
j_gene: TRBJ1-5; v_gene: TRBV30; CDR3aa: CAWTRQGDQPQHF
j_gene: TRBJ1-5; v_gene: TRBV28; CDR3aa: CASSQGTKNDQPQHF
j_gene: TRBJ2-5; v_gene: TRBV2; CDR3aa: CASSPGRQETQYF
j_gene: TRBJ2-7; v_gene: TRBV10-3; CDR3aa: CASSPRTSSYEQYF
j_gene: TRBJ1-1; v_gene: TRBV25-1; CDR3aa: CASSDRTRGRVADEAFF
j_gene: TRBJ2-5; v_gene: TRBV4-2; CDR3aa: CASSQDGAGGLETQYF
j_gene: TRBJ1-5; v_gene: TRBV12-2; CDR3aa: CASRLARAGPYNQPQHF
j_gene: TRBJ2-3; v_gene: TRBV5-1; CDR3aa: CASSSTSGEADTQYF
j_gene: TRBJ1-5; v_gene: TRBV27; CDR3aa: CASSFNQRPNQPQHF
j_gene: TRBJ1-1; v_gene: TRBV5-1; CDR3aa: CASRTGAVGTEAFF
j_gene: TRBJ2-2; v_gene: TRBV7-2; CDR3aa: CASAWGSNTGELFF
j_gene: TRBJ2-2; v_gene: TRBV27; CDR3aa: CASSLRAPRRDDDIGELFF
j_gene: TRBJ2-5; v_gene: TRBV27; CDR3aa: CASSLNSGGGLETQYF
j_gene: TRBJ2-1; v_gene: TRBV6-1; CDR3aa: CASSPGDTYNEQFF
j_gene: TRBJ2-3; v_gene: TRBV7-8; CDR3aa: CASSQGVQGGGDTQYF
j_gene: TRBJ2-2; v_gene: TRBV18; CDR3aa: CASSRDRPNTGELFF
j_gene: TRBJ2-1; v_gene: TRBV5-1; CDR3aa: CASSPFGESYNEQFF
j_gene: TRBJ1-4; v_gene: TRBV6-1; CDR3aa: CASSEAGGTAEKLFF
j_gene: TRBJ2-1; v_gene: TRBV4-2; CDR3aa: CASSQDPSAGQWNEQFF